This T cell receptor beta chain is from a study of cytomegalovirus exposure and HLA in healthy donors. Study results and caveats: Common viral pathogens (according to a later analysis) appeared linked to several of the most significant clusters. Earlier analysis found most TCR beta V segments productive about 90% or about 30% of the time.

A remark on this clone: Antigen: not known.

With 60 Vbeta and 13 Jbeta primers, the PCR was carried out. TCRdb keeps only in-frame clones here, not all; method: immunoSEQ multiplex PCR. Of under 300,000 clones listed, roughly 88% are singletons. Germline-derived CDR1 and CDR2 are SGHKS and YYEKEE (reference sequence). V lost 0 bases and J lost 3, with 7 bases in between. The CDR3 totals 13 residues. The chain uses TRBV5-5 and TRBJ2-7; D gene unclear. Sequencing was carried out using PBMCs. The TCR was taken from a man aged 35 to 55 in good health and CMV-seropositive. The CDR3 region is CASSLVAVYEQYF. CDR3 sequence (DNA): TGTGCCAGCAGCTTGGTCGCAGTCTACGAGCAGTACTTC.